This T cell receptor (beta chain) was identified during a study of cytomegalovirus exposure and HLA in healthy donors. Looking at the study overall: Earlier, 180 million or so T cells were analyzed, and approximately 110 million unique TCR beta sequences were found among them.

PCR primers comprised 60 Vbeta and 13 Jbeta primers. Repertoires were generated with immunoSEQ multiplex PCR, while TCRdb's copy carries only in-frame clones and drops some. The data hold about 120,000 clones, with 60% to 80% observed a single time. In regard to this clone: Its cognate antigen is unknown.

Germline loops: CDR1 MNHEY, CDR2 SVGAGI. V was shortened by 4 bases and J by 1 base, with 13 bases between the two germline ends. This CDR3 has 15 amino acids. General observations from the study: In a later analysis, common viral pathogens appeared linked to several of the most significant clusters. Cytomegalovirus-associated TCR beta chains were listed, numbering 164. With later analysis, a missense DCLRE1C variant became linked to TCR beta V- and J-gene trimming.

This receptor was obtained from a human donor in good health. The sequenced material came from PBMCs. J is TRBJ1-1 and V is TRBV6-5; D unresolved. The CDR3 reads CASSFGAYRNTEAFF. The CDR3 nucleotides read TGTGCCAGCAGTTTCGGTGCCTACAGGAACACTGAAGCTTTCTTT.